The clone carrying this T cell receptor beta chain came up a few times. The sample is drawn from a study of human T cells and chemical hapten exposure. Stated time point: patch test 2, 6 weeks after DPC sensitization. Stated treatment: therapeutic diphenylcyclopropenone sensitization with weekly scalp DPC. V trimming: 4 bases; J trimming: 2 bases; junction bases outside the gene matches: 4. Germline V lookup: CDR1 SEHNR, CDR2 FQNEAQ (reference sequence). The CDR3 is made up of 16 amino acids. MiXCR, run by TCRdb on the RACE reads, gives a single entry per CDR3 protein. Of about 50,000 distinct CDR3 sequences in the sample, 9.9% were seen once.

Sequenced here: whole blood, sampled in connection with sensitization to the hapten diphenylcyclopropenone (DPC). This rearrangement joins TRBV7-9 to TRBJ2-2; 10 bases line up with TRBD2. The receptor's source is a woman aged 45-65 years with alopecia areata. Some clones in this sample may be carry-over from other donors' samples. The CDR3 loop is CASSSTSGPNTGELFF. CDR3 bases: TGTGCCAGCAGCTCGACTAGCGGGCCTAACACCGGGGAGCTGTTTTTT.